The next 18 T cell receptor delta chains were all read from a single sample in a study of Vδ1+ human thymocytes. Study observations and caveats: Thymic TRG and TRD repertoires appeared highly polyclonal, with Gaussian CDR3 length distributions.

Sequences come from RNA converted to cDNA by reverse transcription. Pooled V-gene forward primers with one constant-region reverse primer generated the CDR3 amplicons by multiplex PCR. TCRdb used CATT to re-call clones from the multiplex PCR reads. This sample yields more than 45,000 delta-chain clones, of which roughly 16% are seen a single time; around 0.37% belongs to the top ten. These receptors' antigens are unknown. Material: Vdelta1+ gamma-delta thymocytes from the thymus. Subset noted: FACS-sorted CD3+ TCRalphabeta- TCRVdelta1+ TCRVdelta2- thymocytes. The receptors stem from a girl younger than two who had congenital heart surgery.

V gene TRDV1 combines with J gene TRDJ1; TRDD3 matches 9 bases. V lost 4 bases to trimming and J lost 7 bases; unmatched junction nucleotides: 16. This CDR3 contains 17 residues. Germline values: CDR1 TSWWSYY, CDR2 QGS. In nucleotides, the CDR3 is TGTGCTCTTGGGGCCAGACCAAGGGGATACGGTATGTCTAAACTCATCTTT. Its translation: CALGARPRGYGMSKLIF.

This clone has a handful of counts. The V gene is TRDV1, the J gene TRDJ1; TRDD3 is a possible D gene (7 bases). V lost 2 bases and J 10 bases, leaving 35 bases between the germline ends. The CDR3 has 20 amino acids. The V gene's germline CDR1 is TSWWSYY and CDR2 QGS. Here the CDR3 DNA reads TGTGCTCTTGGGGAAAAAGGTCTATCCTACGTACGGGGATATGGTGGGGGACTCATCTTT. The encoded protein is CALGEKGLSYVRGYGGGLIF.

J is TRDJ1 and V is TRDV1; D remains ambiguous. Germline assignment: CDR1 TSWWSYY and CDR2 QGS. Between the trimmed V and J ends, which lost 3 bases and 0 bases, there was a span of 5 bases. The CDR3 sequence is 13 residues long. CDR3 bases: TGTGCTCTTGGGGACAAGTACACCGATAAACTCATCTTT. It is translated as CALGDKYTDKLIF.

This rearrangement joins TRDV1 to TRDJ1; a weak D match, TRDD2 (6 bases). Germline CDR1 is TSWWSYY and CDR2 is QGS. Trimming left V 1 base short and J 0 bases short, with 21 bases between. This CDR3 has 19 amino acids. Here the CDR3 DNA reads TGTGCTCTTGGGGAACGGTCCTACAAGAGGGAAGAGTACACCGATAAACTCATCTTT. It codes for CALGERSYKREEYTDKLIF.

The rearrangement uses TRDV1 and TRDJ1; 11 bases are a match to TRDD3. The ends lost 3 bases at V and 4 bases at J; junction bases unmatched: 25. Germline CDR1 and CDR2: TSWWSYY and QGS. The length of the CDR3 is 22 residues. The CDR3 protein is CALGDQENTYPVLGDNRDKLIF. The CDR3 DNA sequence: TGTGCTCTTGGGGACCAAGAAAACACCTATCCTGTACTGGGGGATAATCGCGATAAACTCATCTTT.

The chain recombines TRDV1 with TRDJ1, with 12 positions matching TRDD3. CDR3 length equals 26 residues. The germline gives CDR1 TSWWSYY, CDR2 QGS. The J segment lost 2 bases and the V segment lost 1 base, leaving 32 bases of the junction unmatched. The CDR3 coding sequence is TGTGCTCTTGGGGAACAGCGGGGCCTTCCTCCACGTAACTGGGGGATACAATGGGTACTGACCGATAAACTCATCTTT. It translates to CALGEQRGLPPRNWGIQWVLTDKLIF.

This clone was detected only a few times. The chain is built from TRDV1 and TRDJ1, with TRDD3 matching 9 bases. The CDR3 totals 19 residues. Losses at the gene ends were 0 bases for V and 0 bases for J; bases not matched to a gene: 11. The germline V gene has CDR1 TSWWSYY and CDR2 QGS. DNA for the CDR3: TGTGCTCTTGGGGAACTGGAACGAATTGGGGGATATTACACCGATAAACTCATCTTT. Encoded protein: CALGELERIGGYYTDKLIF.

This clone has a handful of counts. The chain combines TRDV1 with TRDJ1, with D tentatively TRDD3 (6 bases). The CDR3 consists of 15 residues. V shed 4 bases and J shed 5 bases, with 17 bases lying between them. In germline, CDR1 is TSWWSYY, CDR2 QGS. The CDR3 DNA reads TGTGCTCTTGGGGCGTCGTATTTCCTGGGGGATAAACTCATCTTT. The encoded protein is CALGASYFLGDKLIF.

Only one count was recorded for this clone. The J gene is TRDJ1, the V gene TRDV1; 8 bases map to TRDD3. Germline V gene lookup returns CDR1 TSWWSYY and CDR2 QGS. J was trimmed by 0 bases and V by 1 base; bases with no gene match: 10. This CDR3 is built from 18 residues. Here the CDR3 DNA reads TGTGCTCTTGGGGAACGGCTTATGGGGGATGGATACACCGATAAACTCATCTTT. Translating gives CALGERLMGDGYTDKLIF.

V is TRDV1 and J is TRDJ1; 10 bases align to TRDD3. Germline V lookup: CDR1 TSWWSYY, CDR2 QGS. The CDR3 spans 18 residues. V shed 2 bases and J 1 base; nucleotides not matched to a gene: 10. The CDR3 sequence is CALGEACTGGLGTDKLIF. The CDR3 DNA reads TGTGCTCTTGGGGAAGCCTGTACTGGGGGATTGGGCACCGATAAACTCATCTTT.

Only a few counts were recorded for this clone. V gene TRDV1 combines with J gene TRDJ1; D is tentatively TRDD2 or TRDD3 (6 bases each). The CDR3 runs 23 residues. In germline, CDR1 is TSWWSYY, CDR2 QGS. Trimming took off 0 bases at V and 1 base at J, with 33 bases between the two ends. This CDR3 reads CALGELKPDYFLRYWVITDKLIF. The CDR3 region has the DNA TGTGCTCTTGGGGAACTCAAACCCGATTACTTCCTCCGGTACTGGGTCATCACCGATAAACTCATCTTT.

This clone was observed a few times. The genes are TRDV1 and TRDJ1; 8 positions agree with TRDD3. Germline-derived CDR1 and CDR2 are TSWWSYY and QGS. V lost 4 bases, J lost 1 base, and 17 bases stayed unmatched. This CDR3 has 19 residues. CDR3 sequence reads: CALGAQLSYWGLLTDKLIF. In nucleotides, the CDR3 is TGTGCTCTTGGGGCTCAACTTTCATACTGGGGGCTGCTCACCGATAAACTCATCTTT.

This clone is classed as medium-sized. The identical CDR3 is also encoded by other nucleotide sequences in the sample. The V call is TRDV2, the J call TRDJ1; D is unclear. Germline V gene data show CDR1 as GEAIGNYY and CDR2 as EKD. This CDR3 contains 14 residues. V gave up 3 bases and J gave up 2 bases, with 12 bases separating them. CDR3 sequence (DNA): TGTGCCTGTGACTCGAGACTGCGGACCGATAAACTCATCTTT. This gives the protein CACDSRLRTDKLIF.

This clone has more than one count but fewer than ten. V gene TRDV1 combines with J gene TRDJ1, with TRDD3 matching 10 bases. The CDR3 is 20 amino acids. CDR1 and CDR2 (germline): TSWWSYY, QGS. J gave up 0 bases and V 1 base, and 14 bases lay outside the gene matches. CDR3: CALGEPTDRHWGIHTDKLIF. The CDR3 DNA reads as TGTGCTCTTGGGGAACCCACCGACAGGCACTGGGGGATCCACACCGATAAACTCATCTTT.

Only a few counts were recorded for this clone. This sequence joins TRDV1 and TRDJ1; 9 nucleotides line up with TRDD2. Unmatched junction bases numbered 23, after V lost 3 bases and J lost 0 bases. The CDR3 has 22 residues. CDR1 is TSWWSYY and CDR2 is QGS in the germline V gene. CDR3 region: CALGEPGLPTSGGPGYTDKLIF. For the CDR3, the DNA is TGTGCTCTTGGGGAGCCGGGCCTTCCTACGAGTGGGGGCCCGGGTTACACCGATAAACTCATCTTT.

The chain joins TRDV1 to TRDJ1, with 13 nucleotides matching TRDD3. J gave up 3 bases and V 3 bases, and 13 bases lay outside the gene matches. The germline V gene has CDR1 TSWWSYY and CDR2 QGS. This CDR3 region has 19 residues. The CDR3 DNA reads TGTGCTCTTGGGGACTCTTTCCGTACTGGGGGATACGGGGCCGATAAACTCATCTTT. Its translation: CALGDSFRTGGYGADKLIF.

The chain links TRDV1 to TRDJ1, with 13 bases lining up with TRDD3. Trimming removed 1 base from V and 1 base from J; junction bases left unmatched: 27. CDR1 is TSWWSYY, CDR2 QGS, per germline. The CDR3 consists of 25 residues. CDR3 in amino acids: CALGEQWPSGPLSTGGYASTDKLIF. DNA for the CDR3: TGTGCTCTTGGGGAACAGTGGCCTTCCGGGCCCCTTTCTACTGGGGGATACGCATCCACCGATAAACTCATCTTT.

The rearrangement links TRDV1 to TRDJ1; 7 nucleotides match TRDD2. The CDR3 spans 19 residues. Germline values: CDR1 TSWWSYY, CDR2 QGS. V gave up 9 bases and J gave up 0 bases; unmatched junction bases: 22. The CDR3 DNA follows: TGTGCTCTACTCAGTAATTCCTACGTGGGATGCTCGTACACCGATAAACTCATCTTT. Translating it yields CALLSNSYVGCSYTDKLIF.